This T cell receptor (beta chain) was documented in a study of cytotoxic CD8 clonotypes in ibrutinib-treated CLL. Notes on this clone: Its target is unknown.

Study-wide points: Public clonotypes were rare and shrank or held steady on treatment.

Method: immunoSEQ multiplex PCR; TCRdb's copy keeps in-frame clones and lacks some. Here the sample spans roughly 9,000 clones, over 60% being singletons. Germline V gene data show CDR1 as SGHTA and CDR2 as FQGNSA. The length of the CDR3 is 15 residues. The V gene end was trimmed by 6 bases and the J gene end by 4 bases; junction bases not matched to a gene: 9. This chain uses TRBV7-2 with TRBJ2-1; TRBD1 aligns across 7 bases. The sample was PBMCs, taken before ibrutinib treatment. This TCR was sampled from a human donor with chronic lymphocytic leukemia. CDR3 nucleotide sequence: TGTGCCAGCAGAGGGACAGTCTTCGGTTACAATGAGCAGTTCTTC. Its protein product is CASRGTVFGYNEQFF.